This T cell receptor (beta chain) came from a study of T-cell memory formation after mild COVID-19. Study findings and constraints: CD4+ contracting clones were mainly CM and EM; CD8+ ones, EMRA. In pre-infection memory, a portion of responding clones appeared, which suggested that cross-reactive memory joined.

MiXCR, applied by TCRdb to the 5' RACE reads, yields one record per CDR3 protein. In the table there are around 300,000 distinct CDR3 sequences, roughly 13% of which are singletons. Remarks on this clonotype: Its antigen is as yet unknown.

The V end was cut by 4 bases, the J end by 5 bases, with 15 bases between. The CDR3 has 14 amino acids. Germline V gene sequence: CDR1 SGDLS, CDR2 YYNGEE. The sequence came from a man in his late teens or twenties who had mild COVID-19 (a few samples of this study predate the infection). Cell type and time point are not known. The sequenced sample consisted of PBMCs or a T cell subset sorted from them (not recorded which). The chain has TRBV9 and TRBJ1-1; weak D call: TRBD1 (6 bases). Here the CDR3 DNA reads TGTGCCAGCAGCATTCAGGGGAAGGGGACTGAAGCTTTCTTT. Its translation: CASSIQGKGTEAFF.